This TCR beta chain is drawn from a study of T cell responses to AZD1222 COVID-19 vaccine. Study-level results: Repertoires in all cases were sampled only once the peak T cell response had passed. Mostly white British, mostly female donors; authors suggested clonal diversity may be underestimated.

The protocol was immunoSEQ multiplex PCR, while the TCRdb copy is restricted to in-frame clones and leaves out a portion. The table includes 120,000 or so clones, roughly nine tenths detected once. Comments on this clone: Its antigen is unidentified.

In germline, CDR1 is KGHSH, CDR2 LQKENI. The V and J ends lost 1 base and 7 bases respectively, with 11 bases between them. This CDR3 region has 14 residues. This clonotype was sampled from an adult in good health. This chain joins TRBV18 and TRBJ2-1, with D possibly TRBD2 on 6 matching bases. This sample comprised peripheral blood, obtained on day 0 of AZD1222 vaccination. This chain's CDR3 is CASSPLIAANEQFF. In nucleotides, the CDR3 is TGTGCCAGCTCACCACTAATAGCGGCAAATGAGCAGTTCTTC.